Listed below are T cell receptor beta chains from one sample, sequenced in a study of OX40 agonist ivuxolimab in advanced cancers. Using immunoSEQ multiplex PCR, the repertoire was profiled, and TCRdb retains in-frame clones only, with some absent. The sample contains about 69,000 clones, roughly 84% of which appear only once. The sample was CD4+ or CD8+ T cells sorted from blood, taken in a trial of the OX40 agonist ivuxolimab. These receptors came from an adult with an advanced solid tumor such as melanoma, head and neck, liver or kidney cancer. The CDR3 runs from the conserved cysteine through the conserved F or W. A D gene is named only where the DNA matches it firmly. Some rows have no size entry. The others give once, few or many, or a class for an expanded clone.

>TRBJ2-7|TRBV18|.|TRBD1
CASSPISGTVMPGEQYF
TGTGCCAGCTCACCAATATCCGGGACAGTGATGCCAGGCGAGCAGTACTTC
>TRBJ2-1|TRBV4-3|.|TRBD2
CASSQEGLAGNNEQFF
TGCGCCAGCAGCCAAGAAGGGCTAGCGGGAAACAATGAGCAGTTCTTC
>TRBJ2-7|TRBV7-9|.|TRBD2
CASSFGTSGYEQYF
TGTGCCAGCAGCTTCGGGACTAGCGGATACGAGCAGTACTTC
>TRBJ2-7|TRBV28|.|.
CASSLRVLYEQYF
TGTGCCAGCAGTTTAAGGGTTCTCTACGAGCAGTACTTC
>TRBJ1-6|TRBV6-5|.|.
CASSYSGEIGSPLHF
TGTGCCAGCAGTTACTCAGGGGAGATAGGTTCACCCCTCCACTTT
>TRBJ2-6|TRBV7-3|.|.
CASSLGLGGGSGANVLTF
TGTGCCAGCAGCTTAGGTTTGGGGGGCGGCTCTGGGGCCAACGTCCTGACTTTC
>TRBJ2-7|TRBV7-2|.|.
CASSLGFSYEQYF
TGTGCCAGCAGCTTAGGGTTTTCCTACGAGCAGTACTTC
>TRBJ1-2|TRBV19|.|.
CASSETGNYGYTF
TGTGCCAGTAGTGAAACAGGGAACTATGGCTACACCTTC
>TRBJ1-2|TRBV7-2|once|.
CASSLVRANYGYTF
TGTGCCAGCAGCTTAGTCAGGGCGAACTATGGCTACACCTTC
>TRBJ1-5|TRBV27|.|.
CASSLQPPNNQPQHF
TGTGCCAGCAGTTTACAGCCCCCCAACAATCAGCCCCAGCATTTT
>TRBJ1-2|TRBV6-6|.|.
CASSYSEGDYGYTF
TGTGCCAGCAGTTACTCGGAGGGGGACTATGGCTACACCTTC
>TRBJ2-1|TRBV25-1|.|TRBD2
CASSETLAGEKFF
TGTGCCAGCAGTGAAACACTAGCGGGAGAAAAGTTCTTC
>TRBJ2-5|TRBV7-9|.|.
CASSFLAREETQYF
TGTGCCAGCAGCTTTCTAGCCAGGGAAGAGACCCAGTACTTC
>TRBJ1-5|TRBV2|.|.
CASSRDSPRGNQPQHF
TGTGCCAGCAGCCGAGACAGCCCTCGAGGCAATCAGCCCCAGCATTTT
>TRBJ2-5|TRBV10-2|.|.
CASGSFGETQYF
TGCGCCAGCGGCTCTTTTGGGGAGACCCAGTACTTC
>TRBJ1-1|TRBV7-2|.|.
CASSFRARSEAFF
TGTGCCAGCAGCTTTCGCGCCCGGTCTGAAGCTTTCTTT
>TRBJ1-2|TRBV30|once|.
CAWSVSGYGYTF
TGTGCCTGGAGTGTATCGGGTTACGGCTACACCTTC
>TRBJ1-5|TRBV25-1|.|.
CASPNPNQPQHF
TGTGCCAGCCCGAATCCCAATCAGCCCCAGCATTTT
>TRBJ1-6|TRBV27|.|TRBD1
CASSFRDRGHNSPLHF
TGTGCCAGCAGTTTCCGGGACAGGGGGCATAATTCACCCCTCCACTTT
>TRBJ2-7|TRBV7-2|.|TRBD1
CASSFIGSGQDAEQYF
TGTGCCAGCAGCTTTATAGGGTCGGGACAGGATGCCGAGCAGTACTTC
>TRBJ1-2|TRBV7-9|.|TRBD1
CASSFWGQGFFYGYTF
TGTGCCAGCAGCTTTTGGGGACAGGGTTTTTTCTATGGCTACACCTTC
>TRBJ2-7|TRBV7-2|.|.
CASSEGRSSYEQYF
TGTGCCAGCAGCGAGGGGCGGAGCTCCTACGAGCAGTACTTC
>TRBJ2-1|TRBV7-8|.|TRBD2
CASGGLAGVFYNEQFF
TGTGCCAGCGGCGGACTAGCGGGAGTGTTCTACAATGAGCAGTTCTTC
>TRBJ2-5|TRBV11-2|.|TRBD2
CASSLASGLAGETQYF
TGTGCCAGCAGCTTAGCTTCGGGACTAGCTGGGGAGACCCAGTACTTC